This T cell receptor (beta chain) comes out of a study of blood T cell repertoires in COVID-19. Overall study: Donors in the United States, Italy and Spain gave samples during acute or convalescent COVID-19. T cells, B-cell-depleted T cells, or PBMCs provided the cDNA or gDNA that served as material.

The CDR3 contains 15 residues. Trimming cost V 5 bases and J 5 bases, with 19 bases left between them. Method: immunoSEQ multiplex PCR; TCRdb's copy keeps in-frame clones and lacks some. This sample has over 130,000 clones, with about 80% found just once. Sequences were obtained from peripheral blood. The clonotype was recovered from a human donor in a cohort sampled during active COVID-19. This chain connects TRBV6-7 to TRBJ2-7, with a weak D call TRBD2 (6 bases). TRBV6-7 qualifies as an ORF whose function is uncertain. The CDR3 bases are TGTGCCAGCAGTACACTCGGACCCGGGGGTCACGAGCAGTACTTC. This codes for CASSTLGPGGHEQYF.